These T cell receptor beta chains were read from a single sample in a study of patients and donors after allogeneic stem cell transplantation. MiXCR was run by TCRdb on the RT-PCR reads, yielding one entry per CDR3 protein. The table has some 200,000 distinct CDR3 sequences, 40% to 45% seen once. The sample comprised blood, either unsorted or a sorted T cell fraction (not recorded which). These receptors came from a human donor who was either an allogeneic HSCT recipient or a stem cell or donor lymphocyte infusion donor (not recorded which). It is not recorded whose cells these are; they may come from a transplant donor. CDR3s include the opening cysteine and the closing phenylalanine or tryptophan. A D gene is named only where the DNA matches it firmly. Clone size appears in some rows only: once, few, many, or a class for an expanded clone.

size,V,J,D,CDR3,DNA
.,TRBV3-1,TRBJ1-2,.,CASSQELLYGYTF,TGTGCCAGCAGCCAAGAGTTACTCTATGGCTACACCTTC
few,TRBV7-9,TRBJ1-2,.,CASSLSPGRSYGYTF,TGTGCCAGCAGCTTATCACCAGGGAGGAGCTATGGCTACACCTTC
.,TRBV4-3,TRBJ1-1,.,CASSQEMAGVWGTNTEAFF,TGCGCCAGCAGCCAAGAGATGGCAGGGGTGTGGGGGACAAACACTGAAGCTTTCTTT
few,TRBV7-9,TRBJ1-2,.,CASSLVPGSEGYTF,TGTGCCAGCAGCTTAGTTCCCGGAAGCGAAGGCTACACCTTC
.,TRBV25-1,TRBJ1-1,.,CASSEHPQGTEAFF,TGTGCCAGCAGTGAACACCCGCAGGGCACTGAAGCTTTCTTT
few,TRBV5-6,TRBJ1-5,.,CASSLFGVAQPQHF,TGTGCCAGCTCCCTCTTTGGGGTAGCTCAGCCCCAGCATTTT
.,TRBV7-8,TRBJ2-1,.,CASSRPLELDEQFF,TGTGCCAGCAGCCGACCTCTAGAACTGGATGAGCAGTTCTTC
few,TRBV6-5,TRBJ2-1,.,CASSATPWSYNEQFF,TGTGCCAGCAGCGCTACTCCCTGGTCCTACAATGAGCAGTTCTTC
once,TRBV6-5,TRBJ2-7,.,CASRAVAYEQYF,TGTGCCAGCAGGGCGGTCGCCTACGAGCAGTACTTC
few,TRBV29-1,TRBJ1-2,.,CSVVEGNGYTF,TGCAGCGTTGTGGAGGGGAATGGCTACACCTTC
.,TRBV12-3/TRBV12-4,TRBJ2-4,.,CASSLTGRNIQYF,TGTGCCAGCAGTTTGACAGGAAGGAACATTCAGTACTTC
few,TRBV12-3/TRBV12-4,TRBJ2-7,TRBD1,CASKGVTGVGEQYF,TGTGCCAGCAAAGGGGTGACAGGGGTAGGCGAGCAGTACTTC
.,TRBV7-2,TRBJ1-5,TRBD1,CASSLWGTGYNQPQHF,TGTGCCAGCAGCTTATGGGGGACAGGCTACAATCAGCCCCAGCATTTT
.,TRBV7-9,TRBJ2-1,.,CASSFRPDNEQFF,TGTGCCAGCAGCTTTAGACCTGACAATGAGCAGTTCTTC
few,TRBV3-1,TRBJ1-3,.,CASSQDGWFRWSSGNTIYF,TGTGCCAGCAGCCAAGACGGGTGGTTCCGGTGGTCCTCTGGAAACACCATATATTTT
.,TRBV21-1,TRBJ1-5,.,CASSTRTGGNQPQHF,TGTGCCAGCAGCACTAGGACAGGGGGGAATCAGCCCCAGCATTTT
.,TRBV12-3/TRBV12-4,TRBJ1-1,.,CASSRTDTEAFF,TGTGCCAGCAGTCGGACCGACACTGAAGCTTTCTTT
.,TRBV5-1,TRBJ1-2,.,CASSPNREARRYTF,TGCGCCAGCAGCCCGAACAGGGAAGCACGACGCTACACCTTC
.,TRBV3-1,TRBJ2-3,.,CASSQVTDTQYF,TGTGCCAGCAGCCAAGTAACAGATACGCAGTATTTT
.,TRBV6-1,TRBJ1-6,.,CASSEIGGLNSPLHF,TGTGCCAGCAGTGAAATCGGGGGCCTTAATTCACCCCTCCACTTT
.,TRBV3-1,TRBJ1-1,TRBD1,CASTPDREWDTEAFF,TGTGCCAGCACTCCGGACAGGGAATGGGACACTGAAGCTTTCTTT
once,TRBV28,TRBJ2-5,TRBD2,CASSLPIAGQETQYF,TGTGCCAGCAGTTTACCCATAGCGGGCCAAGAGACCCAGTACTTC
few,TRBV7-8,TRBJ1-1,.,CASSFTRNTEAFF,TGTGCCAGCAGCTTCACACGGAACACTGAAGCTTTCTTT
.,TRBV12-3/TRBV12-4,TRBJ1-5,.,CASSPHSNQPQHF,TGTGCCAGCAGCCCCCATAGCAATCAGCCCCAGCATTTT
.,TRBV9,TRBJ2-5,TRBD2,CASSTILAGGQETQYF,TGTGCCAGCAGCACTATACTAGCGGGGGGGCAAGAGACCCAGTACTTC
.,TRBV15,TRBJ2-1,.,CATSTAKGHNEQFF,TGTGCCACCAGCACAGCCAAGGGTCACAATGAGCAGTTCTTC
.,TRBV11-2,TRBJ2-1,TRBD1,CASSFTGGGQFF,TGTGCCAGCAGCTTCACAGGGGGCGGGCAGTTCTTC
few,TRBV5-1,TRBJ2-3,TRBD2,CASSSSSGIPATDTQYF,TGCGCCAGCAGCTCTTCTAGCGGGATTCCAGCCACAGATACGCAGTATTTT
few,TRBV5-1,TRBJ1-1,TRBD1,CASSFRGQGPEAFF,TGCGCCAGCAGTTTCCGCGGACAGGGGCCTGAAGCTTTCTTT
few,TRBV6-6,TRBJ1-5,TRBD1,CASSYRNRGRNQPQHF,TGTGCCAGCAGTTACCGGAACAGGGGGCGCAATCAGCCCCAGCATTTT
few,TRBV27,TRBJ1-2,.,CVSSPGRLRSYTF,TGTGTCAGCAGTCCAGGACGGCTTAGAAGCTACACCTTC
.,TRBV28,TRBJ2-5,TRBD1,CASSFSGQGKTQYF,TGTGCCAGCAGTTTTTCGGGACAGGGAAAGACCCAGTACTTC
once,TRBV7-9,TRBJ2-3,.,CASSPIRDFPKDTQYF,TGTGCCAGCAGCCCGATCCGGGACTTTCCGAAGGATACGCAGTATTTT
once,TRBV7-9,TRBJ2-7,TRBD2,CASSLAGGSDEQYF,TGTGCCAGCAGCTTGGCGGGAGGATCAGACGAGCAGTACTTC
.,TRBV7-9,TRBJ1-2,.,CASSPGIDNYGYTF,TGTGCCAGCAGCCCCGGGATCGACAACTATGGCTACACCTTC
.,TRBV20-1,TRBJ2-4,TRBD2,CSARDETSEAKNIQYF,TGCAGTGCTAGAGATGAAACTAGCGAGGCCAAAAACATTCAGTACTTC
few,TRBV5-1,TRBJ1-1,TRBD1,CASRLSRGRGEAFF,TGCGCCAGCAGACTTTCGAGGGGGCGAGGTGAAGCTTTCTTT